This TCR beta chain was identified during a study of cytomegalovirus exposure and HLA in healthy donors. On this clone: The antigen remains undetermined.

Study results and caveats: Within a later analysis, the majority of CMV-associated TCR beta chains appeared HLA-restricted.

The PCR ran on 60 Vbeta and 13 Jbeta primers. Assay used: immunoSEQ multiplex PCR; TCRdb lists only in-frame clones, some missing. The sample records about 160,000 clones, about 81% being singletons. The sequence was obtained from a girl aged 10-17 years in good health and CMV-seropositive. The sample was PBMCs.

The CDR3 nucleotides are TGTGCCAGCAGGCGGTTATGGCGGGGTCGGAGGGAGACCCAGTACTTC. This translates into CASRRLWRGRRETQYF. V usage is TRBV2 and J usage is TRBJ2-5, with D possibly TRBD2 on 6 matching bases. CDR3 size: 16 residues. Germline assignment: CDR1 SNHLY and CDR2 FYNNEI. Between the trimmed V and J ends, which lost 6 bases and 5 bases, there was a span of 22 bases.